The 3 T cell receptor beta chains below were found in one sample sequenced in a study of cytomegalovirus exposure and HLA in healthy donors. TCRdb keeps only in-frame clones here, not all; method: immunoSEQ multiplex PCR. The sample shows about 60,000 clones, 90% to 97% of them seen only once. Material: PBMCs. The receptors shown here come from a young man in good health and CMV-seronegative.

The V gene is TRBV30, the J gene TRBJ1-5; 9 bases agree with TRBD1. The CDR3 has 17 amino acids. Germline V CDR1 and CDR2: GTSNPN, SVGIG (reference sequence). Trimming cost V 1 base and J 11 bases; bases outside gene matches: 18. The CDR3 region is CAWSDPTNRGRQGAQHF. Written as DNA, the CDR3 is TGTGCCTGGAGTGACCCCACCAACAGGGGGCGGCAGGGAGCCCAGCATTTT.

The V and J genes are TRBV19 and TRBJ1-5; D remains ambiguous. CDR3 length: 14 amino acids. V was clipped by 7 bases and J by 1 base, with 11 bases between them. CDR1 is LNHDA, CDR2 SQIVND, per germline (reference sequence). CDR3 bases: TGTGCCAGTACACCTGCTCGGAGCAATCAGCCCCAGCATTTT. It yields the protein CASTPARSNQPQHF.

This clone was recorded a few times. In DNA, the CDR3 is TGCGCCAGCAGCTTGGTAACATCCGGGAGCTCCTACAATGAGCAGTTCTTC. Translated, it gives CASSLVTSGSSYNEQFF. This rearrangement joins TRBV5-1 to TRBJ2-1; weak D call: TRBD2 (6 bases). With 0 bases removed from V and 0 bases from J, the gap between germline ends came to 13 bases. Germline values: CDR1 SGHRS, CDR2 YFSETQ. This CDR3 region has 17 residues.